This TCR beta chain is from a study of molecular identifiers for immune sequencing clone quantification listed by TCRdb under 2018. Looking at the study overall: For a replicate experiment, RNA from roughly 18,000 or 92,000 naive CD8 T cells was divided into five aliquots, and four of the five aliquots were sequenced. The study was a methods study using CD8 T cells to benchmark molecular-identifier clustering-based TCR repertoire sequencing (MIDCIRS) and TCR RNA copy counting. Beyond this particular receptor, the publication reports: In CMV-specific effector cells, clones with more than 20 RNA copies accounted for over 99% of molecules, whereas in naive cells such clones accounted for under 1%. Even against a background of 750,000 to 1,000,000 naive CD8 T cells, spiked-in Jurkat TCR RNA amounting to a single cell's worth was reported to be detectable. The naive libraries included spiked-in Jurkat TCR RNA (about nine copies' worth), and this Jurkat TCR RNA is not part of the donor repertoire. Modeling estimated about three recovered TCR RNA copies per cell, compared with about 10 by digital PCR, which implies around 33% capture efficiency. When barcode sub-clustering was not used, chimeric consensus sequences inflated TCR diversity, with chimeras reaching as high as 47%. Identical TCR molecules sharing a barcode could cause highly expanded clone sizes to be underestimated.

The method behind the library was PCR. TCRdb lists the instrument as NextSeq 500. Bulk TCR libraries were prepared as previously described, using TCR primers listed in Table S5. Total RNA was purified with the Qiagen AllPrep DNA/RNA kit. Before analysis, reads from multiple sequencing runs of one library were combined. The original pipeline was this. Reads were retained only if an exact TCR constant sequence was present, and the retained reads were trimmed to 150 nt and grouped according to their 12-nt molecular barcodes. Reads within each barcode group were sub-clustered using a 15% Levenshtein threshold, and quality-weighted consensus sequences were constructed for each RNA molecule. Non-functional sequences were excluded, and lower-count sequences lying one edit away from another sequence were also excluded. On the basis of fitting two negative binomial distributions, barcode sub-clusters with fewer than 20% of the maximum read count were discarded. In-frame beta chains were kept once TCRdb had trimmed the public reads at Q25 with fastp and called clones with MiXCR. Rows are combined by CDR3 protein, so each entry shows the most common genes and DNA. These V and J calls derive from TCRdb rather than the authors' analysis. The table for this sample lists roughly 630,000 distinct CDR3 sequences; about 25% of them were counted only once. Of the sample, roughly 0.83% falls within the top ten clones.

This clonotype was observed a few times. This clone's antigen is unknown. Within one base of it there is no much larger clone, and no base qualities were kept. The CDR3 contains 16 residues, cysteine and phenylalanine counted. The DNA shown is the 48-base CDR3, in frame from base 1. CDR1 SNHLY and CDR2 FYNNEI are derived from the germline V gene. V loses 3 bases, J loses 0 bases, and the germline ends lie 11 bases apart. Libraries of naive CD8 T cells were built from approximately 20,000 to 1,000,000 sorted cells, with 10%, 30% or 50% of the purified RNA used. Naive CD8 T cells were FACS-sorted as CD8+CD4-CCR7+CD45RA+ on a BD FACSAria II into RLT Plus buffer. Around 10 TCR copies' worth of Jurkat RNA were spiked into about 19,000-1,000,000 naive CD8 T cell samples to test detection sensitivity. CD8 T cells were enriched with RosetteSep CD8+ T Cell Enrichment Cocktail and Ficoll-Paque, followed by ACK red cell lysis.

The source material was naive CD8+ T cells from blood, with Jurkat cell RNA spiked in. What this sample's cell subset or site label stands for: FACS-sorted CD8+CD4-CCR7+CD45RA+ naive T cells. The chain employs TRBV2 and TRBJ1-4; the D gene assignment is ambiguous. The receptor's source is a human donor in good health. Some libraries in this study had Jurkat cell RNA spiked in. The CDR3 reads CASSEAGDTTNEKLFF. The bases read TGTGCCAGCAGTGAGGCAGGAGATACAACTAATGAAAAACTGTTTTTT.